Presented here are 13 T cell receptor beta chains from one specimen sequenced in a study of technical replicates of blood from a handful of donors (dated by TCRdb to the late 2010s). Preparation of the library involved the immunoSEQ multiplex PCR assay. Here the immuneACCESS table is served through TCRdb, limited to in-frame sequences with V and J called. Missing clones are a known gap in these copies; in checked studies unresolved V genes cover under half, and the rest lacks a known reason. Counted in this sample were 75,000 to 100,000 clones; about 94% of them appeared once. The ten top clones hold about 0.3% of the sample. The sequencing input was T cells isolated from PBMCs. The receptors here all came from a human donor in good health.

A note on this clone: Likely a read error: the CDR3 ends without its conserved phenylalanine or tryptophan. It is unclear where the CDR3 begins or ends on the DNA, so no DNA is shown, and the CDR3 is as TCRdb lists it. The J gene is TRBJ2-7, the V gene TRBV6-4; the table's D call of TRBD1 was not tested on the DNA. Looked up from germline, CDR1 is MRHNA and CDR2 is SNTAGT. Both ends counted, the CDR3 spans 8 residues. The chain's CDR3 is CASRDKRR.

This clone was picked up one time. V and J are TRBV9 and TRBJ1-1; D perhaps matches TRBD1 (5 bases). The CDR3 is 16 residues long. The V gene lost 4 bases and the J gene lost 6 bases, with 22 bases spanning the gap. Germline V gives CDR1 SGDLS, CDR2 YYNGEE. CDR3 bases: TGTGCCAGCAGCTTATACCCGGTTCAGGGAGGGGCTGAAGCTTTCTTT. Its protein product is CASSLYPVQGGAEAFF.

The chain couples TRBV4-3 to TRBJ2-3; D unresolved. Germline V gene lookup returns CDR1 LGHNA and CDR2 YSLEER. V dropped 0 bases and J dropped 6 bases, with 16 bases sitting between them. This CDR3 is 16 amino acids long. The CDR3 sequence is CASSQDFRGGVDTQYF. The CDR3 DNA sequence: TGCGCCAGCAGCCAAGATTTTCGAGGCGGAGTGGATACGCAGTATTTT.

This clone occurred once. V gene TRBV5-1 combines with J gene TRBJ1-1; D is perhaps TRBD1 (6 bases). V lost 1 base to trimming and J lost 3 bases, with 10 bases between them. Germline lookup yields CDR1 SGHRS and CDR2 YFSETQ. This CDR3 spans 14 amino acids. In DNA form, the CDR3 reads TGCGCCAGCAGCTTGACAGGGTACGACACTGAAGCTTTCTTT. Translated: CASSLTGYDTEAFF.

CDR3 nucleotide sequence: TGTGCCAGCAGCCAAGTTGAGACAGGGGATGAAAAACTGTTTTTT. This encodes CASSQVETGDEKLFF. The chain recombines TRBV16 with TRBJ1-4; 8 bases agree with TRBD1. The CDR3 consists of 15 residues. V trimming: 2 bases; J trimming: 6 bases; junction bases outside the gene matches: 5. Germline lookup yields CDR1 KGHSY and CDR2 FQNENV.

J is TRBJ2-2 and V is TRBV19; unclear D gene. The V gene lost 2 bases and the J gene lost 2 bases, with 6 bases spanning the gap. Per the germline V gene, CDR1 is LNHDA and CDR2 is SQIVND (reference sequence). This CDR3 has 14 amino acids. In DNA form, the CDR3 reads TGTGCCAGTAGTATACAACAAAACACCGGGGAGCTGTTTTTT. It yields the protein CASSIQQNTGELFF.

The chain uses TRBV6-1 and TRBJ1-1; D call uncertain. Deletions cut 3 bases from V and 4 bases from J, with 9 bases between. Looked up from germline, CDR1 is MNHNS and CDR2 is SASEGT. The CDR3 totals 13 residues. This chain's CDR3 is CASSEAGSTEAFF. The CDR3 DNA reads as TGTGCCAGCAGTGAGGCGGGGAGCACTGAAGCTTTCTTT.

The CDR3: CAWLTSGREAGELFF. CDR3 DNA sequence: TGTGCCTGGCTTACTAGCGGGAGAGAGGCCGGGGAGCTGTTTTTT. This sequence joins TRBV30 and TRBJ2-2; 11 bases align to TRBD2. Trimming at V came to 5 bases and at J to 6 bases, leaving 8 bases not matched to a gene. CDR3 length equals 15 residues. Germline CDR1 reads GTSNPN; CDR2 reads SVGIG (reference sequence).

V gene TRBV27 combines with J gene TRBJ2-2, with D unclear. V was clipped by 4 bases and J by 8 bases, with 11 bases between them. Germline V gene data show CDR1 as MNHEY and CDR2 as SMNVEV (reference sequence). The CDR3 runs to 13 residues. In nucleotides, the CDR3 is TGTGCCAGCAGTTCAGCAGGATTAGGGGAGCTGTTTTTT. As protein: CASSSAGLGELFF.

The rearrangement joins TRBV19 to TRBJ2-5, with TRBD2 as a possible D gene (5 bases). The CDR3 has 14 amino acids. Germline values: CDR1 LNHDA, CDR2 SQIVND (reference sequence). Trimming pared 4 bases from V and 5 bases from J, leaving 14 bases between. CDR3 sequence reads: CASSNLRGTETQYF. For the CDR3, the DNA is TGTGCCAGTAGTAATCTTCGGGGTACGGAGACCCAGTACTTC.

Only one count was recorded for this clone. V gene TRBV6-5 combines with J gene TRBJ2-7; D possibly corresponds to TRBD2 (7 bases). Trimming removed 8 bases from V and 2 bases from J, with 10 bases in between. The CDR3 consists of 12 residues. Germline V CDR1 and CDR2: MNHEY, SVGAGI. The CDR3 nucleotides read TGTGCCAGCGGGGAGGGGGCCTACGAGCAGTACTTC. Protein: CASGEGAYEQYF.

V and J are TRBV20-1 and TRBJ2-7, with D unresolved. The CDR3 has 11 amino acids. V gave up 1 base and J gave up 4 bases, with 5 bases separating them. The V gene's germline CDR1 is DFQATT and CDR2 SNEGSKA (reference sequence). The DNA of the CDR3 is TGCAGTGCTAGAGTAATGTACGAGCAGTACTTC. Amino acid sequence: CSARVMYEQYF.

DNA for the CDR3: TGTGCCACGGCCGGGACAGGGGACACTGAAGCTTTCTTT. It specifies CATAGTGDTEAFF. The V gene is TRBV10-3, the J gene TRBJ1-1; 10 nucleotides match TRBD1. This CDR3 spans 13 amino acids. Germline-derived CDR1 and CDR2 are ENHRY and SYGVKD. The V gene end was trimmed by 10 bases and the J gene end by 3 bases; junction bases not matched to a gene: 5.